This is a list of T cell receptor beta chains from one sample in a study of identical twins. A single record per CDR3 protein comes from TCRdb applying MiXCR to the 5' RACE reads. This sample has 450,000 or so distinct CDR3 sequences; approximately 14% occur once, and the top ten carry over 0.5%. These same records also appear under a second study, on yellow fever vaccine responses in identical twins.

The specimen sequenced was CD4+ T cells sorted from blood. Source of these receptors: a woman aged 18-29 years in good health. The CDR3 runs from the conserved cysteine through the conserved F or W.

v_gene: TRBV28; CDR3aa: CASTRPGQGNQPQHF
v_gene: TRBV11-2; CDR3aa: CASSPRLAGGPLVDTQYF
v_gene: TRBV4-3; CDR3aa: CASSLGSGAGQETQYF
v_gene: TRBV18; CDR3aa: CASSPNRDTEAFF
v_gene: TRBV15; CDR3aa: CATSREAIPPPPELFF
v_gene: TRBV12-3/TRBV12-4; CDR3aa: CASSFRLGSDTQYF
v_gene: TRBV3-1; CDR3aa: CASRHAGGAPDTQYF
v_gene: TRBV5-1; CDR3aa: CASSLQGQETQYF
v_gene: TRBV3-1; CDR3aa: CASSHQGVVGEKLFF
v_gene: TRBV20-1; CDR3aa: CSARDLLADSTDTQYF
v_gene: TRBV29-1; CDR3aa: CSAKGRMIETQYF
v_gene: TRBV27; CDR3aa: CASSRHGTGNADYGYTF
v_gene: TRBV7-3; CDR3aa: CASSSTGNLAKNIQYF
v_gene: TRBV15; CDR3aa: CATSGRDRASTNYGYTF
v_gene: TRBV6-2/TRBV6-3; CDR3aa: CASSYSGTGNLYEQYF
v_gene: TRBV14; CDR3aa: CASSQGRTSGRWSSYNEQFF
v_gene: TRBV20-1; CDR3aa: CSAQREGSTGEQYF
v_gene: TRBV3-1; CDR3aa: CASSRAQGAGVWYEQFF
v_gene: TRBV2; CDR3aa: CASWEEEYSYNEQFF
v_gene: TRBV6-2/TRBV6-3; CDR3aa: CASSYSVSPPAGGAQETQYF
v_gene: TRBV29-1; CDR3aa: CSVKPDRDTGELFF
v_gene: TRBV12-3/TRBV12-4; CDR3aa: CASSLMTTDTQYF
v_gene: TRBV15; CDR3aa: CATSRDVRALPPDTQYF
v_gene: TRBV7-2; CDR3aa: CASSLGRVSRWADTQYF
v_gene: TRBV20-1; CDR3aa: CSARPGNEQYF
v_gene: TRBV7-2; CDR3aa: CASSLRRTNTGELFF
v_gene: TRBV5-1; CDR3aa: CASSGSETQYF
v_gene: TRBV11-2; CDR3aa: CASSPRTGGADTQYF
v_gene: TRBV6-5; CDR3aa: CASTWGTGDTEAFF
v_gene: TRBV20-1; CDR3aa: CSARDLTGRSTSTDTQYF
v_gene: TRBV9; CDR3aa: CASSVSSGANLGVEQYF
v_gene: TRBV6-1; CDR3aa: CASSAWTGKETQYF
v_gene: TRBV12-3/TRBV12-4; CDR3aa: CASSLGNGGNYGYTF
v_gene: TRBV27; CDR3aa: CASSFASGNNEQFF
v_gene: TRBV24-1; CDR3aa: CATSERASAQETQYF
v_gene: TRBV18; CDR3aa: CASSQLAGLNTDTQYF